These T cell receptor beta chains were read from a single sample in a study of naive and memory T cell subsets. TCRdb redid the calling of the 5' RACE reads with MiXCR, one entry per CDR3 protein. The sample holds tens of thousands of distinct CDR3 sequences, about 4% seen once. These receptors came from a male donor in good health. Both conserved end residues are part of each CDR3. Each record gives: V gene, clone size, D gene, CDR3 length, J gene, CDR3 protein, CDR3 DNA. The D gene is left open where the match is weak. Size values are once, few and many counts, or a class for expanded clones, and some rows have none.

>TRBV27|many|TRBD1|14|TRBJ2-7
CARRPRDSIYEQYF
TGTGCCAGGCGACCTCGGGACAGTATCTACGAGCAGTACTTC
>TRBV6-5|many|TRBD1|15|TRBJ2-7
CASSPDRGKFYEQYF
TGTGCCAGCAGCCCCGACAGGGGGAAGTTCTACGAGCAGTACTTC
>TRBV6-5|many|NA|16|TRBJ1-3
CASTSGGIVAGNTIYF
TGTGCCAGCACCAGCGGGGGGATTGTGGCTGGAAACACCATATATTTT
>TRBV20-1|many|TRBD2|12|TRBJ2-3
CSVRGGADTQYF
TGCAGCGTCCGGGGGGGGGCGGATACGCAGTATTTT
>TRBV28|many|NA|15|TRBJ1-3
CASSSGGRSGNTIYF
TGTGCCAGCAGTTCAGGAGGCCGCTCTGGAAACACCATATATTTT
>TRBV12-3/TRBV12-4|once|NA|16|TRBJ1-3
CASRDGSRVSGNTIYF
TGTGCCAGCCGGGACGGGTCGCGAGTTTCAGGAAACACCATATATTTT
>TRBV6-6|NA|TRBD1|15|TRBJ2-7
CASSKMGQGRYEQYF
TGTGCCAGCAGCAAAATGGGACAGGGACGCTACGAGCAGTACTTC
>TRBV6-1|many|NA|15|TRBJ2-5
CASIRQVGGRETQYF
TGTGCCAGCATAAGACAGGTCGGAGGACGGGAGACCCAGTACTTC
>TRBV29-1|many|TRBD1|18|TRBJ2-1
CSVEGGTGRFSSYNEQFF
TGCAGCGTTGAAGGAGGGACAGGGAGATTTAGCTCCTACAATGAGCAGTTCTTC
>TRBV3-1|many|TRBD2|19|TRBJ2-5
CASSHTRLAGGNPQETQYF
TGTGCCAGCAGCCATACGAGACTAGCGGGGGGCAACCCGCAAGAGACCCAGTACTTC
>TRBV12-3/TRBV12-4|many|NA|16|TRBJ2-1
CASSLIRTVSYNEQFF
TGTGCCAGCAGTTTAATACGGACAGTCTCCTACAATGAGCAGTTCTTC
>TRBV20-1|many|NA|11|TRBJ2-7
CSAQEAYEQYF
TGCAGTGCGCAGGAGGCCTACGAGCAGTACTTC
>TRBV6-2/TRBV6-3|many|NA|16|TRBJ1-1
CASSYWTGTGGTEAFF
TGTGCCAGCAGTTACTGGACCGGGACCGGGGGGACTGAAGCTTTCTTT
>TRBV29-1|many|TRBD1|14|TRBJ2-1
CSVVSPTGDNEQFF
TGCAGCGTTGTATCCCCGACAGGGGACAATGAGCAGTTCTTC
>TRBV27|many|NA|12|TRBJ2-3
CASTHPTDTQYF
TGTGCCAGCACCCACCCCACAGATACGCAGTATTTT
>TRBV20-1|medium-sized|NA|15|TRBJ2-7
CSARNLRKDLYEQYF
TGCAGTGCTAGAAACCTGCGGAAAGACCTCTACGAGCAGTACTTC
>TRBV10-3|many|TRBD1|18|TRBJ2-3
CAISDRHKGQVSTDTQYF
TGTGCCATCAGTGATCGGCATAAGGGACAGGTTAGCACAGATACGCAGTATTTT
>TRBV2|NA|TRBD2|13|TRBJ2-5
CASRDSGVETQYF
TGTGCCAGCAGAGATAGCGGGGTGGAGACCCAGTACTTC
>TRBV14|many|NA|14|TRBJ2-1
CASSFGSSYNEQFF
TGTGCCAGCAGCTTCGGGAGTTCCTACAATGAGCAGTTCTTC
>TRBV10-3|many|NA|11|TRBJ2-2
CAISGGGELFF
TGTGCCATCAGTGGGGGCGGGGAGCTGTTTTTT
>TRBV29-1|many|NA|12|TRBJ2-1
CSVEVAGNEQFF
TGCAGCGTTGAAGTGGCGGGCAATGAGCAGTTCTTC
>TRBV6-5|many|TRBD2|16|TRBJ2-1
CASSYSRLAGGGEQFF
TGTGCCAGCAGTTACTCGAGACTAGCGGGAGGAGGAGAGCAGTTCTTC
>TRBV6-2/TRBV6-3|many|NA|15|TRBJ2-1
CASSELAPRYNEQFF
TGTGCCAGCAGCGAACTAGCTCCTAGGTACAATGAGCAGTTCTTC
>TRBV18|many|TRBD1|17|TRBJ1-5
CASSTTGASGSNQPQHF
TGTGCCAGCTCAACAACAGGGGCTTCGGGGAGCAATCAGCCCCAGCATTTT
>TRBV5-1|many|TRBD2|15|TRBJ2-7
CASSLNSGPSYEQYF
TGCGCCAGCAGCTTGAATAGCGGGCCCTCCTACGAGCAGTACTTC
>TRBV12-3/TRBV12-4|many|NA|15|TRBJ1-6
CASSARGSGVSPLHF
TGTGCCAGCAGTGCAAGAGGGTCAGGCGTCTCACCCCTCCACTTT
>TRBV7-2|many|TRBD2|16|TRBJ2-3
CASSQWLGGDTDTQYF
TGTGCCAGCAGCCAGTGGCTGGGAGGGGACACAGATACGCAGTATTTT
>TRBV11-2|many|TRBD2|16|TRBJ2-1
CASSLATSGGFGEQFF
TGTGCCAGCAGCTTGGCTACTAGCGGGGGTTTTGGTGAGCAGTTCTTC